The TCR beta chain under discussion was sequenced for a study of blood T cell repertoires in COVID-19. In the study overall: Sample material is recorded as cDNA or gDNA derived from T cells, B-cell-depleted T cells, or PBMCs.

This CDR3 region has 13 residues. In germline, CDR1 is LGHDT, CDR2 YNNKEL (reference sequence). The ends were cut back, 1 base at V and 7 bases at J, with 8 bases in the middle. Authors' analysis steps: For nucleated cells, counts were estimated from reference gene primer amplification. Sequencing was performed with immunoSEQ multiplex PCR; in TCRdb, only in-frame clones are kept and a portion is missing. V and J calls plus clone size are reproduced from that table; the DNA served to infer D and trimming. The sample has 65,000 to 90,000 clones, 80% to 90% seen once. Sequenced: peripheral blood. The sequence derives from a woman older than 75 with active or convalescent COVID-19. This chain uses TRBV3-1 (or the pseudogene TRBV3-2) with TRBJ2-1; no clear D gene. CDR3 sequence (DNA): TGTGCCAGCAGCCAAGTTCCCAGTAATGAGCAGTTCTTC. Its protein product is CASSQVPSNEQFF.